This T cell receptor beta chain emerged from a study of regulatory T cells in long-lasting Graves disease. iRepertoire HTBI primers and Arm-PCR of CDR3 regions built TCR beta libraries. One entry per CDR3 protein, called by TCRdb with MiXCR from the multiplex PCR reads. Counted here are 540,000 or so distinct CDR3 sequences, approximately 15% occurring once; the ten biggest clones make up under 10%. Germline V gives CDR1 SQVTM, CDR2 ANQGSEA. The germline V and J ends were trimmed by 7 bases and 5 bases, with 8 bases remaining between them. This CDR3 is 11 amino acids long. Time point here: newly diagnosed GD, antithyroid drugs for less than 3 months. Scientists built the TCR library using RNA that was extracted from PBMCs. In its sample, this clonotype was seen many times. These data were also reused for a study on T cells in Graves' hyperthyroidism and ophthalmopathy.

The source material was peripheral blood mononuclear cells (PBMCs), sampled at new diagnosis, from a patient treated with antithyroid drugs. The receptor's source is a young man with Graves disease. The chain combines TRBV29-1 with TRBJ2-2, with D perhaps given as TRBD1 or TRBD2 (6 bases each). CDR3 nucleotides: TGCAGCGGAGGGGGGACCGGGGAGCTGTTTTTT. Translating gives CSGGGTGELFF.